This T cell receptor (beta chain) originates from a study of T-cell memory formation after mild COVID-19. With V trimmed by 4 bases and J by 7 bases, 7 bases remained unmatched. Germline-derived CDR1 and CDR2 are MDHEN and SYDVKM. This CDR3 comprises 14 residues. As to this clonotype: Its antigen is currently unknown.

TCRdb re-called the 5' RACE reads through MiXCR, storing one row per CDR3 protein. The table includes 290,000 or so distinct CDR3 sequences, 15% to 20% detected once. Findings and caveats of the study: Cross-reactive memory appears to have joined, as suggested by some responding clones showing up in pre-infection memory.

Sequenced: PBMCs or a T cell subset sorted from them (not recorded which). This sequence originates from a man aged 18 to 29 who had mild COVID-19 (a few samples of this study predate the infection). Cell type and time point are not known. The chain has TRBV28 and TRBJ2-1; 7 positions agree with TRBD1. The CDR3 DNA is TGTGCCAGCAGTTGGCGATCGACAGGGAATGAGCAGTTCTTC. The encoded protein is CASSWRSTGNEQFF.